This is a list of T cell receptor beta chains from one sample in a study of blood T cell repertoires in COVID-19. Measured with immunoSEQ multiplex PCR; TCRdb has only the in-frame clones, and not every one. The sample includes just over 30,000 clones, 89% seen only once; the top ten take roughly 0.59%. The sequencing input was peripheral blood. These receptors all come from a middle-aged woman with active or convalescent COVID-19. The conserved cysteine and the conserved F or W are not part of the CDR3 here. Each record gives: J gene, V gene, CDR3 length, CDR3 protein.

J gene: TRBJ2-3
V gene: TRBV11-2
CDR3 length: 14
CDR3 protein: ASSLRTGDPADTQY

J gene: TRBJ2-3
V gene: TRBV5-4
CDR3 length: 14
CDR3 protein: AGSRTKLGGTDTQY

J gene: TRBJ1-6
V gene: TRBV14
CDR3 length: 16
CDR3 protein: ASRDTTGLSTGNSPLH

J gene: TRBJ2-5
V gene: TRBV27
CDR3 length: 11
CDR3 protein: ASSLFRQETQY

J gene: TRBJ1-2
V gene: TRBV7-3
CDR3 length: 12
CDR3 protein: ASSPGTSSYGYT

J gene: TRBJ1-1
V gene: TRBV10-3
CDR3 length: 12
CDR3 protein: AISELGVIVKAF

J gene: TRBJ1-2
V gene: TRBV27
CDR3 length: 10
CDR3 protein: ASSDRGYGYT

J gene: TRBJ2-1
V gene: TRBV11-2
CDR3 length: 11
CDR3 protein: ASEGGSYNEQF

J gene: TRBJ1-6
V gene: TRBV19
CDR3 length: 13
CDR3 protein: ASTNTGAGNSPLH

J gene: TRBJ1-4
V gene: TRBV4-2
CDR3 length: 14
CDR3 protein: ASSTHGGPRGEKLF

J gene: TRBJ2-2
V gene: TRBV27
CDR3 length: 12
CDR3 protein: ASRPGRDTGELF

J gene: TRBJ1-4
V gene: TRBV28
CDR3 length: 14
CDR3 protein: ASRRGWGATNEKLF

J gene: TRBJ2-3
V gene: TRBV19
CDR3 length: 13
CDR3 protein: ASSLLLAVTDTQY

J gene: TRBJ1-6
V gene: TRBV9
CDR3 length: 13
CDR3 protein: ASSVDQGNNSPLH

J gene: TRBJ2-7
V gene: TRBV6-5
CDR3 length: 12
CDR3 protein: ASKMGTGNYEQY

J gene: TRBJ2-2
V gene: TRBV28
CDR3 length: 14
CDR3 protein: ASSFEGRVGAGELF

J gene: TRBJ2-1
V gene: TRBV29-1
CDR3 length: 14
CDR3 protein: SVWVGGRTPYNEQF

J gene: TRBJ2-7
V gene: TRBV6-2/TRBV6-3
CDR3 length: 10
CDR3 protein: ASSRSSYEQY

J gene: TRBJ1-5
V gene: TRBV9
CDR3 length: 13
CDR3 protein: ASSAGTFSNQPQH

J gene: TRBJ1-2
V gene: TRBV11-2
CDR3 length: 11
CDR3 protein: ASSYLYNYGYT

J gene: TRBJ2-2
V gene: TRBV10-3
CDR3 length: 14
CDR3 protein: AIGGRLAGLTGELF

J gene: TRBJ2-3
V gene: TRBV5-6
CDR3 length: 13
CDR3 protein: ASSFPRTGRDTQY

J gene: TRBJ1-4
V gene: TRBV6-5
CDR3 length: 11
CDR3 protein: ASSPRGLEKLF

J gene: TRBJ1-1
V gene: TRBV19
CDR3 length: 12
CDR3 protein: ASISPGQHTEAF

J gene: TRBJ2-5
V gene: TRBV7-9
CDR3 length: 14
CDR3 protein: ASSPTSGSAQETQY

J gene: TRBJ1-1
V gene: TRBV19
CDR3 length: 14
CDR3 protein: ASSNSHTGMNTEAF

J gene: TRBJ2-3
V gene: TRBV7-2
CDR3 length: 13
CDR3 protein: ASSPDRGRADTQY

J gene: TRBJ2-2
V gene: TRBV9
CDR3 length: 14
CDR3 protein: ASSPGAGGFTGELF

J gene: TRBJ1-2
V gene: TRBV3-1/TRBV3-2
CDR3 length: 12
CDR3 protein: ASSQDVTYYGYT

J gene: TRBJ1-2
V gene: TRBV6-4
CDR3 length: 12
CDR3 protein: ASSADSGSYGYT

J gene: TRBJ1-3
V gene: TRBV6-5
CDR3 length: 11
CDR3 protein: ASSYSGGGTIY

J gene: TRBJ2-7
V gene: TRBV30
CDR3 length: 12
CDR3 protein: AWSPEAAGGQVG

J gene: TRBJ2-7
V gene: TRBV9
CDR3 length: 13
CDR3 protein: ASSVGGSREAEQY

J gene: TRBJ2-2
V gene: TRBV6-5
CDR3 length: 12
CDR3 protein: ASVAGGNTGELF

J gene: TRBJ2-2
V gene: TRBV2
CDR3 length: 14
CDR3 protein: ASSEPIRANTGELF

J gene: TRBJ1-1
V gene: TRBV27
CDR3 length: 11
CDR3 protein: ASSFYRAAEAF

J gene: TRBJ2-7
V gene: TRBV4-3
CDR3 length: 13
CDR3 protein: ASSQEEQGTYEQY

J gene: TRBJ2-7
V gene: TRBV10-2
CDR3 length: 13
CDR3 protein: ASSEWTSGSYEQY

J gene: TRBJ1-1
V gene: TRBV5-4
CDR3 length: 13
CDR3 protein: ASSLPGRSGTEAF

J gene: TRBJ1-4
V gene: TRBV28
CDR3 length: 12
CDR3 protein: ASNPPGTGEKLF

J gene: TRBJ2-1
V gene: TRBV6-5
CDR3 length: 13
CDR3 protein: ASSPSAAPYNEQF

J gene: TRBJ2-7
V gene: TRBV19
CDR3 length: 12
CDR3 protein: ATAPGTGSYEQY

J gene: TRBJ1-5
V gene: TRBV30
CDR3 length: 13
CDR3 protein: AWAYPGTGLQPQH

J gene: TRBJ1-6
V gene: TRBV5-6
CDR3 length: 15
CDR3 protein: ASSFIGQGPYNSPLH

J gene: TRBJ2-7
V gene: TRBV4-3
CDR3 length: 12
CDR3 protein: ASSQDRGSYEQY

J gene: TRBJ2-7
V gene: TRBV6-5
CDR3 length: 13
CDR3 protein: ASSPAGVLYYEQY

J gene: TRBJ2-5
V gene: TRBV11-2
CDR3 length: 14
CDR3 protein: ASSPRLAGVGETQY

J gene: TRBJ2-7
V gene: TRBV7-9
CDR3 length: 12
CDR3 protein: ASSPGGGPYEQY

J gene: TRBJ2-3
V gene: TRBV5-8
CDR3 length: 14
CDR3 protein: ASSPNTGGYTDTQY

J gene: TRBJ1-4
V gene: TRBV30
CDR3 length: 14
CDR3 protein: AHRGGAGTTNEKLF

J gene: TRBJ2-2
V gene: TRBV11-3
CDR3 length: 15
CDR3 protein: ASSLDGAGRVTGELF

J gene: TRBJ2-7
V gene: TRBV21-1
CDR3 length: 9
CDR3 protein: ASRPKGGQY

J gene: TRBJ2-7
V gene: TRBV9
CDR3 length: 13
CDR3 protein: ASSVGSSGRDEQY

J gene: TRBJ2-5
V gene: TRBV6-1
CDR3 length: 10
CDR3 protein: ASSETGETQY

J gene: TRBJ2-3
V gene: TRBV5-1
CDR3 length: 12
CDR3 protein: ASSLGGRTDTQY

J gene: TRBJ1-3
V gene: TRBV7-6
CDR3 length: 14
CDR3 protein: ASSSGLFLSGNTIY

J gene: TRBJ2-1
V gene: TRBV11-3
CDR3 length: 14
CDR3 protein: ASSLDGGAGFDEQF

J gene: TRBJ2-5
V gene: TRBV28
CDR3 length: 13
CDR3 protein: ASRSFGGGPETQY

J gene: TRBJ2-1
V gene: TRBV6-5
CDR3 length: 11
CDR3 protein: ASTLAGLTKQF